Listed below are T cell receptor beta chains from one sample, sequenced in a study of siplizumab effects on memory and regulatory T cells. Clones were sequenced by immunoSEQ multiplex PCR, and TCRdb holds only the in-frame ones, with some missing. The data contain 87,000 or so clones, nearly 95% of them singletons. Specimen: non-Treg CD4+ T cells sorted from blood. These receptors were taken from a human donor in good health. Both conserved end residues are part of each CDR3.

v_gene: TRBV6-5; CDR3aa: CASSYAGRGYEQYF
v_gene: TRBV5-1; CDR3aa: CASSFDWGETQYF
v_gene: TRBV5-5; CDR3aa: CASSLVRRGGAYEQYF
v_gene: TRBV6-6; CDR3aa: CASRQIGGHYGYTF
v_gene: TRBV19; CDR3aa: CASSIGHNQPQHF
v_gene: TRBV30; CDR3aa: CAWSVGGENQPQHF
v_gene: TRBV6-5; CDR3aa: CASRRRRVGTDTQYF
v_gene: TRBV5-4; CDR3aa: CASSLIGTSGRLADTQYF
v_gene: TRBV5-1; CDR3aa: CASSLDRGDTDTQYF
v_gene: TRBV5-1; CDR3aa: CASSLGRTDTQYF
v_gene: TRBV7-9; CDR3aa: CASSERMAGESDTQYF
v_gene: TRBV5-1; CDR3aa: CASSLTGEWETQYF
v_gene: TRBV4-1; CDR3aa: CASSQIVLAGLNTGELFF
v_gene: TRBV28; CDR3aa: CASSYVGGASGEQYF
v_gene: TRBV2; CDR3aa: CASQGDSNQPQHF
v_gene: TRBV7-9; CDR3aa: CASSPRQGPSNYGYTF
v_gene: TRBV5-4; CDR3aa: CASSRRLAGDPGELFF
v_gene: TRBV27; CDR3aa: CASSLSGGGPEAFF
v_gene: TRBV2; CDR3aa: CASTPSGGRNTEAFF
v_gene: TRBV21-1; CDR3aa: CASSSPKGLLPSPLHF
v_gene: TRBV9; CDR3aa: CASSVSSGSLHNEQFF
v_gene: TRBV12-5; CDR3aa: CASGFDGDTQYF
v_gene: TRBV27; CDR3aa: CASNKLGNYEQYF
v_gene: TRBV5-1; CDR3aa: CASSFGRIQETQYF
v_gene: TRBV6-1; CDR3aa: CASTTSGSPDTQYF
v_gene: TRBV27; CDR3aa: CASSDRGLMWYEQYF
v_gene: TRBV28; CDR3aa: CASSLPQGTYQPQHF
v_gene: TRBV30; CDR3aa: CAWSVLTSGYEQYF
v_gene: TRBV19; CDR3aa: CASSFGESYNEQFF
v_gene: TRBV27; CDR3aa: CASSPNPSGGNTIYF
v_gene: TRBV11-3; CDR3aa: CASSLGRAETQYF
v_gene: TRBV19; CDR3aa: CASRTGPGANVLTF
v_gene: TRBV19; CDR3aa: CASIRQVSGELFF
v_gene: TRBV23-1; CDR3aa: CASSPWGGYTF
v_gene: TRBV6-1; CDR3aa: CASSAEQFYNSPLHF
v_gene: TRBV5-4; CDR3aa: CASRWGTGGGGETQYF
v_gene: TRBV6-1; CDR3aa: CASSEEAGARYEQYF
v_gene: TRBV12-2; CDR3aa: CASRRPRGFRQYF
v_gene: TRBV30; CDR3aa: CAWSVGRNSPLHF
v_gene: TRBV27; CDR3aa: CASNTPGGTNTGELFF
v_gene: TRBV6-4; CDR3aa: CASSDSNLNSRPGSNQPQHF
v_gene: TRBV7-9; CDR3aa: CASSSDRDDYGYTF
v_gene: TRBV4-1; CDR3aa: CASSQALQVPYEQYF
v_gene: TRBV7-8; CDR3aa: CASSLVLAGAGELFF
v_gene: TRBV7-9; CDR3aa: CASSRDRGGYGYTF
v_gene: TRBV10-3; CDR3aa: CAISESGQLTNEKLFF
v_gene: TRBV30; CDR3aa: CAWSWGFGEATDTQYF
v_gene: TRBV9; CDR3aa: CASSALLTGAKETQYF
v_gene: TRBV10-3; CDR3aa: CAISSGTGVTEAFF
v_gene: TRBV2; CDR3aa: CASSEGQLIVNEQFF